The rows below give T cell receptor beta chains drawn from one sample of a study of identical twins. TCRdb reprocessed the 5' RACE reads with MiXCR, giving one entry per CDR3 protein. Of 1.5 million to 2 million distinct CDR3 sequences in the sample, about 32% are singletons; the top ten hold approximately 0.29%. Sequences were obtained from cord blood. All receptors derive from a newborn girl in good health. Each CDR3 is given with its conserved first and last residue. A D gene is named only where the DNA matches it firmly. Rows may omit the clone size; those that give it use once, few, many or a size class.

abundance	v_gene	d_gene	j_gene	CDR3nt	CDR3aa
.	TRBV12-3/TRBV12-4	.	TRBJ2-5	TGTGCCAGCAGTTTAGAGCCGCCCCGGGAGACCCAGTACTTC	CASSLEPPRETQYF
.	TRBV29-1	TRBD1	TRBJ1-6	TGCAGCGTTCGTTGGGACAGGGGGCCCTCACCCCCCCACTTT	CSVRWDRGPSPPHF
many	TRBV29-1	TRBD1	TRBJ1-4	TGCAGCGTTGCCGAATACCGGGACAGACTGTTTTTT	CSVAEYRDRLFF
few	TRBV20-1	.	TRBJ1-5	TGCAGTGCTAGTAAGGGAATTAGCAATCAGCCCCAGCATTTT	CSASKGISNQPQHF
.	TRBV6-2/TRBV6-3	.	TRBJ2-6	TGTGCCAGCAGGCCAGGGAACTCTGGGGCCAACGTCCTGACTTTC	CASRPGNSGANVLTF
.	TRBV10-3	.	TRBJ1-1	TGTGCCATCAGCGGGGGACGGACGAACACTGAAGCTTTCTTT	CAISGGRTNTEAFF
.	TRBV9	.	TRBJ2-1	TGTGCCAGCAGCGTATGGACTGGGGGACGTGAGCAGTTCTTC	CASSVWTGGREQFF
.	TRBV28	TRBD2	TRBJ2-1	TGTGCCAGCAGTTACCCTCTAGCGGGAGGGGCTGAGACCCAGTTCTTC	CASSYPLAGGAETQFF
few	TRBV15	.	TRBJ1-1	TGTGCCACCAGCGGACTTGGGGTGAACACTGAAGCTTTCTTT	CATSGLGVNTEAFF
.	TRBV4-2	.	TRBJ2-5	TGTGCCAGCAGCCAAGGATCTGGGCTAGCCACCCAAGAGACCCAGTACTTC	CASSQGSGLATQETQYF
few	TRBV29-1	.	TRBJ1-1	TGCAGCGTGGCCGGACGGGGCGGAAGCACTGAAGCTTTCTTT	CSVAGRGGSTEAFF
few	TRBV27	TRBD1	TRBJ1-2	TGTGCCAGCAGTTTACCGGACAGGGGTCCCCTTAACTATGGCTACACCTTC	CASSLPDRGPLNYGYTF
.	TRBV29-1	.	TRBJ2-3	TGCAGCGCTGGACCTTTTCAAGAGGATACGCAGTATTTT	CSAGPFQEDTQYF
few	TRBV4-2	.	TRBJ2-1	TGTGCCAGCAGCCAAGAGGCCGGGAGTGAGCTCTACAATGAGCAGTTCTTC	CASSQEAGSELYNEQFF
few	TRBV20-1	.	TRBJ2-4	TGCAGTGCCCAGACAGGAGAAAACATTCAGTACTTC	CSAQTGENIQYF
few	TRBV29-1	.	TRBJ2-3	TGCAGCGTTGATCGGCGGCCTAACACAGATACGCAGTATTTT	CSVDRRPNTDTQYF
few	TRBV2	TRBD1	TRBJ1-5	TGTGCCAGCACCTTGGGACAGCGCAATCAGCCCCAGCATTTT	CASTLGQRNQPQHF
.	TRBV6-2/TRBV6-3	TRBD2	TRBJ2-3	TGTACCAGCAGTTACCCGGGACTAGCGCCCGCAGATACGCAGTATTTT	CTSSYPGLAPADTQYF
.	TRBV10-3	.	TRBJ1-5	TGTGCCATCAGTGAGACTAAGCAGGGAGTAGGCAATCAGCCCCAGCATTTT	CAISETKQGVGNQPQHF
.	TRBV2	.	TRBJ2-3	TGTGCCAGCAGCCTACTGCGCGGGGCGCCCACAGATACGCAGTATTTT	CASSLLRGAPTDTQYF
many	TRBV25-1	TRBD1	TRBJ1-2	TGTGCCAGCAGCGGACAGGGTGGCTACACCTTC	CASSGQGGYTF
many	TRBV12-3/TRBV12-4	TRBD1	TRBJ2-7	TGTGCCAGCAGTTTTAGGGCAGGGGGTTCCTACGAGCAGTACTTC	CASSFRAGGSYEQYF
.	TRBV20-1	.	TRBJ1-1	TGCAGTGCTAGACCCTACAGGGAAAACACTGAAGCTTTCTTT	CSARPYRENTEAFF
.	TRBV11-1	.	TRBJ2-2	TGTGCCAGCAGCCCAGGGGAAACGAAGAGGGAGCTGTTTTTT	CASSPGETKRELFF
.	TRBV10-3	.	TRBJ1-6	TGTGCCATCAGTGTTGGGGATAATTCACCCCTCCACTTT	CAISVGDNSPLHF
.	TRBV10-3	.	TRBJ1-2	TGTGCCATCAGTGATCTTCTGAGGGCAGCTAACTATGGCTACACCTTC	CAISDLLRAANYGYTF
.	TRBV6-1	.	TRBJ2-3	TGTGCCAGCAGTGTGTCTAGCAGAAACACAGATACGCAGTATTTT	CASSVSSRNTDTQYF
.	TRBV7-9	TRBD1	TRBJ1-2	TGTGCCGGCAGCTTACAGGGGTACTATGGCTACACCTTC	CAGSLQGYYGYTF